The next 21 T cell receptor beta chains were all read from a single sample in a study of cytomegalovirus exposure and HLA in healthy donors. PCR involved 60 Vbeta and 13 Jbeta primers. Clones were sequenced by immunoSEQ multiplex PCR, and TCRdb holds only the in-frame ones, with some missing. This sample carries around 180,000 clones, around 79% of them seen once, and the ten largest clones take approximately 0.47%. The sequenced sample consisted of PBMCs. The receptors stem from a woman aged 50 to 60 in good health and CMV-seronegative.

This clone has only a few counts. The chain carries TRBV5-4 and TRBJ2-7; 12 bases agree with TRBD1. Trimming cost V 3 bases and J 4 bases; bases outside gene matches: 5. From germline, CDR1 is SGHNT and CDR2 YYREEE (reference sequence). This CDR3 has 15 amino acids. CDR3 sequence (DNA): TGTGCCAGCAGCTGGGGGGGACAGGGGGCGTACGAGCAGTACTTC. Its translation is CASSWGGQGAYEQYF.

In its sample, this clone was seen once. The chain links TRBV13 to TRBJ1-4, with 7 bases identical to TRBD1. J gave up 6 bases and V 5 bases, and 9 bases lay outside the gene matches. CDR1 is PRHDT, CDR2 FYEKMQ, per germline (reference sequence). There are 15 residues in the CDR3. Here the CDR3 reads CASSRRTGADEKLFF. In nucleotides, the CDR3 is TGTGCCAGCAGCAGGCGGACAGGCGCCGATGAAAAACTGTTTTTT.

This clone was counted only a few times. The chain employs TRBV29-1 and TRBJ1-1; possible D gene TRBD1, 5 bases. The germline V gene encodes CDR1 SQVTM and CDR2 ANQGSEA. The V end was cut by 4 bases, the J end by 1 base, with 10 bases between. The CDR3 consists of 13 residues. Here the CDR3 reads CSVASGGNTEAFF. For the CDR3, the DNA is TGCAGCGTTGCATCGGGGGGGAACACTGAAGCTTTCTTT.

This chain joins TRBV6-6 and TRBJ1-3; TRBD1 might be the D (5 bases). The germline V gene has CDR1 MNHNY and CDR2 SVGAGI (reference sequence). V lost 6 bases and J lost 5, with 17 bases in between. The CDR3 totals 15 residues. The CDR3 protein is CASRQAGLSRNTIYF. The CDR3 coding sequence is TGTGCCAGCAGGCAAGCGGGACTTAGCCGAAACACCATATATTTT.

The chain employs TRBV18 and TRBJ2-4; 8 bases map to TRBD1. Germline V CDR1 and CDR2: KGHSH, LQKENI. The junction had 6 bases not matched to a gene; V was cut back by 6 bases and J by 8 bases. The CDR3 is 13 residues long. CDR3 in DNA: TGTGCCAGCTCCCCCAGGGGGCTAGACATTCAGTACTTC. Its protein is CASSPRGLDIQYF.

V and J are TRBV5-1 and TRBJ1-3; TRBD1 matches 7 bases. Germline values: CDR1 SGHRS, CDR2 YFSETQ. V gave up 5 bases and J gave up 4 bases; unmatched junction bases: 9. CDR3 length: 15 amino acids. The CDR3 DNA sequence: TGCGCCAGCAGTCTCGGACAGGCTACCGGAAACACCATATATTTT. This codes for CASSLGQATGNTIYF.

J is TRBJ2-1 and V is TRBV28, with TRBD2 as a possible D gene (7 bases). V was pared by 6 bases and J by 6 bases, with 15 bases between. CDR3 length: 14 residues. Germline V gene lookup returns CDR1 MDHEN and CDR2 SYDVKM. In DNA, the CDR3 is TGTGCCAGCAGCTCCTATGCGGGGGCCAATGAGCAGTTCTTC. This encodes CASSSYAGANEQFF.

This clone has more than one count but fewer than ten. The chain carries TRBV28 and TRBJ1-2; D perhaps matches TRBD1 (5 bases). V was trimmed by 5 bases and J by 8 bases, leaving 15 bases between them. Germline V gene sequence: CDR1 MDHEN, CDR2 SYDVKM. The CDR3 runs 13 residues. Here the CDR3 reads CASSPRGSNGYTF. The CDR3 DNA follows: TGTGCCAGCAGTCCTCGGGGGTCAAACGGCTACACCTTC.

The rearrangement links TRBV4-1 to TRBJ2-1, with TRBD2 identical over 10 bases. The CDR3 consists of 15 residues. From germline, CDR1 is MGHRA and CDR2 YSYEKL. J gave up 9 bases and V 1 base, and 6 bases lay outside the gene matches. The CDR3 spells CASSQVAGGLSEQFF. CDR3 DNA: TGCGCCAGCAGCCAAGTAGCGGGGGGCCTAAGTGAGCAGTTCTTC.

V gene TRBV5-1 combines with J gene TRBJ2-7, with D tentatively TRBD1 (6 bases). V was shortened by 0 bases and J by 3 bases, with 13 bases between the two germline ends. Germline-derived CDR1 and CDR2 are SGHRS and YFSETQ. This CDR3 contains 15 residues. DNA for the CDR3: TGCGCCAGCAGCTTGGTTGGACAGTCCGACTACGAGCAGTACTTC. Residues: CASSLVGQSDYEQYF.

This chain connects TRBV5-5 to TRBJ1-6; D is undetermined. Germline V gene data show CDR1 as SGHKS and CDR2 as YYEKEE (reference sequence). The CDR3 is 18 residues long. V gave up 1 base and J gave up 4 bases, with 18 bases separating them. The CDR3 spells CASSLMGAISSYNSPLHF. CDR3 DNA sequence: TGTGCCAGCAGCTTGATGGGTGCGATTAGCTCTTATAATTCACCCCTCCACTTT.

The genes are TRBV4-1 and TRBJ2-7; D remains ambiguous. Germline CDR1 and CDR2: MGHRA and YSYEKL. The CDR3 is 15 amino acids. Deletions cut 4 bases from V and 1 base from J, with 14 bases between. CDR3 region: CASSPAGTRSYEQYF. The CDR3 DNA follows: TGCGCCAGCAGCCCCGCAGGCACCCGATCCTACGAGCAGTACTTC.

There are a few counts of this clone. The CDR3 sequence is CASSWDRGPDEKLFF. Here the CDR3 DNA reads TGCGCCAGCAGCTGGGACAGGGGGCCTGATGAAAAACTGTTTTTT. This chain joins TRBV5-1 and TRBJ1-4; 12 bases match TRBD1. CDR1 and CDR2 (germline): SGHRS, YFSETQ. The CDR3 spans 15 residues. The J segment lost 6 bases and the V segment lost 3 bases, leaving 3 bases of the junction unmatched.

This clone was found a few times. This CDR3 reads CASSQMGVFYEQYF. CDR3 nucleotide sequence: TGTGCCAGCAGCCAGATGGGCGTTTTCTACGAGCAGTACTTC. This rearrangement joins TRBV14 to TRBJ2-7, with D unclear. The CDR3 has 14 residues. CDR1 and CDR2 from the germline V gene are SGHDN and FVKESK. Deletions cut 3 bases from V and 3 bases from J, with 12 bases between.

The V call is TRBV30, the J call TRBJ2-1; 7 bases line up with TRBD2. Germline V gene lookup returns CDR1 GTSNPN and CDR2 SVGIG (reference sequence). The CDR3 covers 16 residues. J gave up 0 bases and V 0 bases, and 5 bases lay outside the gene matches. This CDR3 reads CAWSVMGGSSYNEQFF. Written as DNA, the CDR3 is TGTGCCTGGAGTGTAATGGGCGGGAGCTCCTACAATGAGCAGTTCTTC.

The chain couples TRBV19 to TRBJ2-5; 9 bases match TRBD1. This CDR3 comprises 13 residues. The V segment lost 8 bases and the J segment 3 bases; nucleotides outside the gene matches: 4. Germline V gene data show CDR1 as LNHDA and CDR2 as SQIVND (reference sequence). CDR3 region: CASRDREKETQYF. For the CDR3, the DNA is TGTGCCAGTCGGGACAGGGAGAAAGAGACCCAGTACTTC.

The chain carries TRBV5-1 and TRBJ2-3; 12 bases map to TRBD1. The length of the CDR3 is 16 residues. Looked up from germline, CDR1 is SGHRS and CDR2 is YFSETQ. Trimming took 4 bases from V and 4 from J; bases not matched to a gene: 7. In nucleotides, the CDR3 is TGCGCCAGCAGCCCACAAGGGACAGGGGGCCCAGATACGCAGTATTTT. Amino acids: CASSPQGTGGPDTQYF.

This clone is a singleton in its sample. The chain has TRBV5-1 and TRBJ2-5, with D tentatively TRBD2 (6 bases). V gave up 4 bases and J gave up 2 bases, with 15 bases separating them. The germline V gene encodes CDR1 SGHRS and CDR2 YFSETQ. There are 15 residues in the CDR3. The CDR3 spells CASSAGGAGQETQYF. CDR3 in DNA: TGCGCCAGCAGCGCTGGAGGGGCAGGTCAAGAGACCCAGTACTTC.

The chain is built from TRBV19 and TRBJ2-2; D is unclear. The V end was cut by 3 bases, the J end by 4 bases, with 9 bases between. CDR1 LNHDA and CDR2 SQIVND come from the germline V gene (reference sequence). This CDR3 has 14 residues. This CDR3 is CASSMVSFTGELFF. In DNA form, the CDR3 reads TGTGCCAGTAGTATGGTCAGTTTCACCGGGGAGCTGTTTTTT.

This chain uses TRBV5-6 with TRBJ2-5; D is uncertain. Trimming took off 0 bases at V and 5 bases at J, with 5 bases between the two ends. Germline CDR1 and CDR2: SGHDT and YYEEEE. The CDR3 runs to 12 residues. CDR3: CASSLAVETQYF. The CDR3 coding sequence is TGTGCCAGCAGCTTGGCTGTTGAGACCCAGTACTTC.

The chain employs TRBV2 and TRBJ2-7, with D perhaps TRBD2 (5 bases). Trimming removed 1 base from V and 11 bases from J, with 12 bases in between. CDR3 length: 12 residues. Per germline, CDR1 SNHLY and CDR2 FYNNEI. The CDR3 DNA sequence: TGTGCCAGCAGTGAAGTGGGAGAGAGTAAGTACTTC. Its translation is CASSEVGESKYF.